These 10 T cell receptor beta chains originate from one sample sequenced in a study of blood T cell repertoires in COVID-19. Assay used: immunoSEQ multiplex PCR; TCRdb lists only in-frame clones, some missing. Of a few hundred thousand clones in the sample, around 80% were seen once. The source material was peripheral blood. These receptors were obtained from a man aged 30 to 39 with active or convalescent COVID-19.

V and J are TRBV29-1 and TRBJ2-1; TRBD2 aligns across 12 bases. The CDR3 sequence is 14 residues long. V lost 5 bases and J lost 5; bases outside the gene matches: 4. CDR1 is SQVTM and CDR2 is ANQGSEA in the germline V gene. Written as DNA, the CDR3 is TGCAGCGTTATGACTAGCGGGAGAGACAATGAGCAGTTCTTC. Its translation is CSVMTSGRDNEQFF.

V gene TRBV29-1 combines with J gene TRBJ2-1; D possibly corresponds to TRBD2 (5 bases). This CDR3 comprises 15 residues. CDR1 SQVTM and CDR2 ANQGSEA come from the germline V gene. V lost 3 bases and J 2 bases, leaving 14 bases between the germline ends. The CDR3: CSVDIPASTYNEQFF. The CDR3 coding sequence is TGCAGCGTTGATATACCGGCTAGCACCTACAATGAGCAGTTCTTC.

The chain carries TRBV7-9 and TRBJ1-2; 12 nucleotides align to TRBD1. The V segment lost 5 bases and the J segment 7 bases; nucleotides outside the gene matches: 8. This CDR3 is built from 15 residues. The germline V gene has CDR1 SEHNR and CDR2 FQNEAQ (reference sequence). The CDR3 here is CASSARGGQGAGYTF. Here the CDR3 DNA reads TGTGCCAGCAGCGCCCGGGGGGGACAGGGGGCTGGCTACACCTTC.

This clone has just a few counts. The chain employs TRBV28 and TRBJ1-6; 7 bases map to TRBD1. CDR1 is MDHEN, CDR2 SYDVKM, per germline. The length of the CDR3 is 13 residues. The J segment lost 7 bases and the V segment lost 10 bases, leaving 7 bases of the junction unmatched. The CDR3 DNA reads as TGTGCCACCGACAGGGTGGAAAATTCACCCCTCCACTTT. Encoded protein: CATDRVENSPLHF.

Here the CDR3 DNA reads TGTGCCAGCAGCTCACCGGCCGGGACAGGAGCAACTAATGAAAAACTGTTTTTT. Residues: CASSSPAGTGATNEKLFF. The rearrangement joins TRBV21-1 to TRBJ1-4; the table's D call of TRBD1 was not tested on the DNA. TRBV21-1 is a pseudogene locus. This CDR3 comprises 18 residues.

This clone showed up just a few times. V usage is TRBV19 and J usage is TRBJ2-1; D not certain. This CDR3 is 16 amino acids long. CDR1 is LNHDA and CDR2 is SQIVND in the germline V gene (reference sequence). V lost 3 bases and J 0 bases, leaving 12 bases between the germline ends. The CDR3 reads CASSITRLSSYNEQFF. The CDR3 coding sequence is TGTGCCAGTAGTATTACCCGGTTGAGCTCCTACAATGAGCAGTTCTTC. Together with reference TRBV19 and TRBJ2-1, the CDR3 gives the full variable domain: DGGITQSPKYLFRKEGQNVTLSCEQNLNHDAMYWYRQDPGQGLRLIYYSQIVNDFQKGDIAEGYSVSREKKESFPLTVTSAQKNPTAFYLCASSITRLSSYNEQFFGPGTRLTVL.

The gene calls are TRBV19 and TRBJ2-1; D is unresolved. CDR3 length equals 11 residues. Germline assignment: CDR1 LNHDA and CDR2 SQIVND (reference sequence). Trimming shortened V by 8 bases and J by 8 bases, and 10 bases separated the two germline ends. This chain's CDR3 is CASGPFDEQFF. The CDR3 nucleotides are TGTGCCAGTGGCCCGTTCGATGAGCAGTTCTTC.

J is TRBJ1-4 and V is TRBV11-2; D might be TRBD1 (5 bases). Per germline, CDR1 SGHAT and CDR2 FQNNGV. CDR3 length: 13 amino acids. V shed 5 bases and J shed 8 bases, with 12 bases lying between them. The CDR3 region has the DNA TGTGCCAGCAGCCGGGGAGGGGTGGAAAAACTGTTTTTT. It codes for CASSRGGVEKLFF.

This clone has a single count. The same CDR3 can be traced to other DNA sequences in this sample. V is TRBV20-1 and J is TRBJ2-7, with unresolved D. The germline V gene encodes CDR1 DFQATT and CDR2 SNEGSKA (reference sequence). This CDR3 spans 11 amino acids. The ends were cut back, 0 bases at V and 3 bases at J, with 3 bases in the middle. The CDR3 region has the DNA TGCAGTGCTAGAGAGAGCTACGAGCAGTACTTC. Protein sequence: CSARESYEQYF.

V is TRBV5-1 and J is TRBJ1-1; D is unresolved. The V end lost 4 bases, the J end lost 3 bases, and 16 bases lay between the germline ends. This CDR3 contains 15 residues. In germline, CDR1 is SGHRS, CDR2 YFSETQ. CDR3 sequence: CASSPARGKDTEAFF. CDR3 coding DNA: TGCGCCAGCAGCCCAGCCCGGGGTAAGGACACTGAAGCTTTCTTT.